These 5 T cell receptor beta chains were all obtained from the same sample, sequenced in a study of control samples from healthy donors and cancer patients. Data came from immunoSEQ multiplex PCR; TCRdb stores just in-frame clones and leaves some out. The sample has over 150,000 clones, approximately 90% seen once. The specimen was blood. The origin of the receptors is a man aged 30-40 years in good health.

The rearrangement joins TRBV28 to TRBJ2-7; 8 nucleotides line up with TRBD2. The ends lost 5 bases at V and 3 bases at J; junction bases unmatched: 6. CDR3 length: 14 residues. CDR1 MDHEN and CDR2 SYDVKM come from the germline V gene. The chain's CDR3 is CASSAGLAGYEQYF. For the CDR3, the DNA is TGTGCCAGCAGTGCCGGACTAGCAGGCTACGAGCAGTACTTC. The full variable domain, with the rest looked up from reference TRBV28 and TRBJ2-7, is DVKVTQSSRYLVKRTGEKVFLECVQDMDHENMFWYRQDPGLGLRLIYFSYDVKMKEKGDIPEGYSVSREKKERFSLILESASTNQTSMYLCASSAGLAGYEQYFGPGTRLTVT.

CDR3 residues: CASSINLNEKLFF. The CDR3 coding sequence is TGTGCCAGTAGTATTAACCTAAATGAAAAACTGTTTTTT. The V gene is TRBV19, the J gene TRBJ1-4, with unresolved D. The CDR3 is 13 amino acids. Germline V lookup: CDR1 LNHDA, CDR2 SQIVND (reference sequence). Trimming removed 3 bases from V and 5 bases from J, with 7 bases in between.

This sequence joins TRBV3-1 (or the pseudogene TRBV3-2) and TRBJ2-7, with TRBD2 matching over 7 bases. CDR1 and CDR2 (germline): LGHDT, YNNKEL (reference sequence). V dropped 1 base and J dropped 6; count of bases not matched to a gene: 9. The CDR3 runs 15 residues. The CDR3 DNA reads as TGTGCCAGCAGCCAAGTTGGACTAGTCGGACGCGAGCAGTACTTC. It is translated as CASSQVGLVGREQYF.

The chain joins TRBV19 to TRBJ1-3; TRBD1 is a possible D gene (6 bases). Germline V lookup: CDR1 LNHDA, CDR2 SQIVND (reference sequence). The V end lost 9 bases, the J end lost 2 bases, and 14 bases lay between the germline ends. This CDR3 comprises 14 residues. The CDR3 is CASASGTTGNTIYF. Written as DNA, the CDR3 is TGTGCCAGCGCATCCGGGACAACTGGAAACACCATATATTTT.

The rearrangement joins TRBV9 to TRBJ1-4; TRBD1 agrees at 9 bases. Germline trimming cut 4 bases from V and 3 bases from J; bases unmatched to any gene: 4. The CDR3 runs 15 residues. The germline gives CDR1 SGDLS, CDR2 YYNGEE. The CDR3 bases are TGTGCCAGCAGCCTGACAGGGGGGGCTAATGAAAAACTGTTTTTT. This sequence encodes CASSLTGGANEKLFF.